The rows below give T cell receptor beta chains drawn from one sample of a study of control samples from healthy donors and cancer patients. The data were produced by immunoSEQ multiplex PCR, yet TCRdb's version contains in-frame clones alone and is incomplete. The table shows around 170,000 clones, with 70% to 90% occurring only once. The sample taken for sequencing was blood. These TCRs come from a young woman in good health. Each CDR3 is given with its conserved first and last residue. D genes are given only for firm matches. Expanded clones get a size class; other rows say once, few or many, or leave the size out.

abundance,d_gene,j_gene,v_gene,CDR3aa,CDR3nt
.,.,TRBJ2-2,TRBV4-1,CASSSRVTGELFF,TGCGCCAGCAGTTCTAGGGTAACCGGGGAGCTGTTTTTT
.,.,TRBJ1-1,TRBV11-2,CASSLVAGYTEAFF,TGTGCCAGCAGCTTAGTGGCGGGGTACACTGAAGCTTTCTTT
.,.,TRBJ1-6,TRBV12-3/TRBV12-4,CASSPQGNSPLHF,TGTGCCAGCAGTCCTCAGGGGAATTCACCCCTCCACTTT
.,.,TRBJ1-5,TRBV6-1,CASSEVTINQPQHF,TGTGCCAGCAGTGAAGTGACGATCAATCAGCCCCAGCATTTT
.,TRBD2,TRBJ2-3,TRBV2,CASMSGEGMAQYF,TGTGCCAGCATGTCGGGGGAGGGTATGGCGCAGTATTTT
.,.,TRBJ2-7,TRBV5-5,CASSWSGNYEQYF,TGTGCCAGCAGCTGGAGCGGCAACTACGAGCAGTACTTC
few,.,TRBJ1-6,TRBV3-1/TRBV3-2,CASSQGAAGWTLHF,TGTGCCAGCAGCCAAGGAGCGGCCGGCTGGACCCTCCACTTT
.,TRBD1,TRBJ2-2,TRBV5-1,CASRAPGQGAGELFF,TGCGCCAGCAGGGCACCGGGACAGGGTGCCGGGGAGCTGTTTTTT
.,.,TRBJ1-1,TRBV12-3/TRBV12-4,CASRWAVNTEAFF,TGTGCCAGCCGTTGGGCAGTTAACACTGAAGCTTTCTTT
.,.,TRBJ2-3,TRBV6-1,CASNRENTDTQYF,TGTGCCAGCAACAGGGAGAACACAGATACGCAGTATTTT
.,TRBD1,TRBJ1-4,TRBV27,CASSPGTAATNEKLFF,TGTGCCAGCAGTCCGGGGACAGCCGCAACTAATGAAAAACTGTTTTTT
.,.,TRBJ2-6,TRBV27,CASSFSGPGTSGANVLTF,TGTGCCAGCAGTTTCTCCGGCCCCGGGACATCTGGGGCCAACGTCCTGACTTTC
once,.,TRBJ1-1,TRBV10-3,CAIGNDRWNTEAFF,TGTGCCATCGGAAACGACCGATGGAACACTGAAGCTTTCTTT
.,TRBD2,TRBJ2-3,TRBV10-3,CAISERWGTSSTDTQYF,TGTGCCATCAGTGAGCGGTGGGGGACTAGTAGCACAGATACGCAGTATTTT
.,.,TRBJ2-2,TRBV30,CAWRPRGTGELFF,TGTGCCTGGAGACCCAGGGGTACCGGGGAGCTGTTTTTT
.,.,TRBJ2-4,TRBV19,CASATAGGGNIQYF,TGTGCCAGCGCGACAGCCGGAGGGGGAAACATTCAGTACTTC
.,TRBD2,TRBJ2-7,TRBV19,CASSIKAGGPNEQYF,TGTGCCAGTAGTATTAAGGCGGGAGGGCCGAACGAGCAGTACTTC
.,.,TRBJ2-7,TRBV10-2,CASSEGLYEQYF,TGCGCCAGCAGTGAAGGCTTATACGAGCAGTACTTC
once,.,TRBJ2-5,TRBV28,CASTLGGGQETQYF,TGTGCCAGCACCTTAGGGGGGGGACAAGAGACCCAGTACTTC
.,.,TRBJ1-1,TRBV24-1,CATSDLKYTEAFF,TGTGCCACCAGTGATCTAAAATACACTGAAGCTTTCTTT
.,.,TRBJ2-2,TRBV5-4,CATSQGYTGELFF,TGTGCCACTTCACAGGGTTACACCGGGGAGCTGTTTTTT
.,.,TRBJ1-6,TRBV5-6,CASSLQGPNNSPLHF,TGTGCCAGCAGCCTCCAGGGGCCGAATAATTCACCCCTCCACTTT
few,.,TRBJ1-1,TRBV10-1,CASPARVGPTEAFF,TGCGCCAGCCCTGCCAGGGTCGGCCCCACTGAAGCTTTCTTT
.,.,TRBJ1-1,TRBV19,CASRPGVGATEAFF,TGTGCCAGTAGACCCGGGGTGGGTGCCACTGAAGCTTTCTTT
.,TRBD1,TRBJ1-4,TRBV5-6,CASSLGQGNEKLFF,TGTGCCAGCAGCCTAGGACAGGGAAATGAAAAACTGTTTTTT
.,.,TRBJ1-2,TRBV19,CASSIVTGGYTF,TGTGCCAGTAGTATCGTGACTGGTGGCTACACCTTC
few,.,TRBJ1-5,TRBV6-5,CASGNQPQHF,TGTGCCAGCGGCAATCAGCCCCAGCATTTT
.,.,TRBJ1-5,TRBV29-1,CSVEGGEGQPQHF,TGCAGCGTTGAGGGGGGGGAGGGTCAGCCCCAGCATTTT
.,.,TRBJ1-1,TRBV12-3/TRBV12-4,CASSPSWGVEAFF,TGTGCCAGCAGTCCTAGCTGGGGGGTTGAAGCTTTCTTT
.,TRBD1,TRBJ2-5,TRBV2,CASIGQGARGTQYF,TGTGCCAGCATCGGACAGGGGGCTCGAGGGACCCAGTACTTC
.,.,TRBJ2-3,TRBV27,CASIPLAGTGADTQYF,TGTGCCAGCATACCGCTCGCGGGGACCGGGGCAGATACGCAGTATTTT
.,.,TRBJ1-6,TRBV4-2,CASSQDRRRGECISNSPLHF,TGTGCCAGCAGCCAAGATCGAAGGAGGGGCGAGTGTATTTCGAATTCACCCCTCCACTTT
.,.,TRBJ2-7,TRBV12-3/TRBV12-4,CASSWTVQEQYF,TGTGCCAGCAGCTGGACAGTGCAAGAGCAGTACTTC
.,.,TRBJ2-6,TRBV28,CASSGGSGANVLTF,TGTGCCAGCAGTGGGGGCTCTGGGGCCAACGTCCTGACTTTC
.,.,TRBJ1-3,TRBV5-1,CASSLAPPSSGNTIYF,TGCGCCAGCAGCTTGGCTCCCCCATCCTCTGGAAACACCATATATTTT
.,TRBD2,TRBJ2-1,TRBV5-1,CASSLMASGMGNEQFF,TGCGCCAGCAGCTTGATGGCTAGCGGGATGGGGAATGAGCAGTTCTTC
.,.,TRBJ2-5,TRBV7-8,CASSWGIQETQYF,TGTGCCAGCAGCTGGGGCATACAAGAGACCCAGTACTTC
.,.,TRBJ1-1,TRBV5-5,CASSLIGQTTKSTEAFF,TGTGCCAGCAGCTTGATAGGACAGACTACCAAATCTACTGAAGCTTTCTTT
.,.,TRBJ2-3,TRBV5-1,CASSPQGRTSTDTQYF,TGCGCCAGCAGCCCTCAGGGGAGAACAAGCACAGATACGCAGTATTTT
.,.,TRBJ1-5,TRBV7-2,CASSLEGQPQHF,TGTGCCAGCAGCCTAGAAGGTCAGCCCCAGCATTTT
.,.,TRBJ2-7,TRBV6-5,CASSRGHPYEQYF,TGTGCCAGCAGTCGGGGACACCCCTACGAGCAGTACTTC
once,.,TRBJ2-3,TRBV3-1/TRBV3-2,CASSPGQGTDTQYF,TGTGCCAGCAGCCCTGGACAAGGCACAGATACGCAGTATTTT
.,TRBD1,TRBJ1-1,TRBV27,CASSWDREYTEAFF,TGTGCCAGCAGTTGGGACAGGGAATACACTGAAGCTTTCTTT
.,TRBD2,TRBJ2-5,TRBV27,CASSFLAAKETQYF,TGTGCCAGCAGTTTTCTAGCGGCGAAGGAGACCCAGTACTTC
.,.,TRBJ2-5,TRBV11-2,CASSFWSGQETQYF,TGTGCCAGCAGCTTTTGGAGCGGTCAAGAGACCCAGTACTTC
.,.,TRBJ1-4,TRBV9,CASSVESESEKLFF,TGTGCCAGCAGCGTAGAGTCGGAATCTGAAAAACTGTTTTTT
.,.,TRBJ2-5,TRBV5-1,CASSLEGRETQYF,TGCGCCAGCAGCTTGGAAGGGAGGGAGACCCAGTACTTC
.,.,TRBJ2-1,TRBV2,CASQQVSSYNEQFF,TGTGCCAGCCAACAGGTTAGCTCCTACAATGAGCAGTTCTTC
once,TRBD2,TRBJ2-2,TRBV9,CASRAGLVDGELFF,TGTGCCAGCAGAGCGGGACTGGTGGACGGGGAGCTGTTTTTT
.,.,TRBJ2-7,TRBV5-1,CASREGISSYEQYF,TGCGCCAGCAGGGAGGGGATTAGCTCCTACGAGCAGTACTTC
.,.,TRBJ1-2,TRBV3-1/TRBV3-2,CASSQERLLGGYTF,TGTGCCAGCAGCCAAGAGCGGCTGCTGGGTGGCTACACCTTC